Below, 14 T cell receptor beta chains from the same sample are listed, as sequenced in a study of T cells in Graves' hyperthyroidism and ophthalmopathy. The TCR beta CDR3 regions underwent amplification using RNA transcripts as the source. The TCR CDR3 was amplified in a first-round RT-PCR using the HTBI primer set. TCRdb re-called the multiplex PCR reads through MiXCR, storing one row per CDR3 protein. The repertoire holds around 420,000 distinct CDR3 sequences, with approximately 13% as singletons. The sample comprised blood. These receptor sequences come from a woman aged 18-35 years with Graves' hyperthyroidism.

The table lists this clonotype with many counts. The rearrangement uses TRBV27 and TRBJ2-2; D gene unclear. The V end was cut by 4 bases, the J end by 0 bases, with 3 bases between. CDR3 length: 13 amino acids. From germline, CDR1 is MNHEY and CDR2 SMNVEV (reference sequence). In DNA, the CDR3 is TGTGCCAGCAGTTACACGAACACCGGGGAGCTGTTTTTT. Translating it yields CASSYTNTGELFF.

This clonotype was detected ten times or more. V is TRBV20-1 and J is TRBJ2-3; possibly TRBD2 for D (5 bases). The length of the CDR3 is 14 residues. Deletions cut 3 bases from V and 0 bases from J, with 10 bases between. Germline V lookup: CDR1 DFQATT, CDR2 SNEGSKA (reference sequence). Here the CDR3 DNA reads TGCAGTGCTAGGGAGGCGGAGAGCACAGATACGCAGTATTTT. It translates to CSAREAESTDTQYF.

This clonotype has ten or more counts. The J gene is TRBJ2-1, the V gene TRBV15; unclear D gene. Looked up from germline, CDR1 is LNHNV and CDR2 is YYDKDF (reference sequence). V was shortened by 1 base and J by 0 bases, with 10 bases between the two germline ends. The CDR3 extends over 16 amino acids. For the CDR3, the DNA is TGTGCCACCAGCAGAGCCCCACCTAGCTCCTACAATGAGCAGTTCTTC. Its protein product is CATSRAPPSSYNEQFF.

J is TRBJ1-1 and V is TRBV27, with D perhaps TRBD1 (6 bases). V lost 2 bases and J lost 10, with 17 bases in between. Germline assignment: CDR1 MNHEY and CDR2 SMNVEV (reference sequence). The CDR3 covers 14 residues. This CDR3 is CASSLRKGGSRAFF. CDR3 DNA sequence: TGTGCCAGCAGTTTAAGAAAGGGGGGTTCCCGAGCTTTCTTT.

This clonotype came up many times. V gene TRBV27 combines with J gene TRBJ1-1; the D is unclear. V lost 3 bases and J 3 bases, leaving 8 bases between the germline ends. The germline V gene has CDR1 MNHEY and CDR2 SMNVEV (reference sequence). The CDR3 contains 13 residues. The CDR3 bases are TGTGCCAGCAGTTTCAGTTATTACACTGAAGCTTTCTTT. It translates to CASSFSYYTEAFF.

This clonotype was counted many times. The V call is TRBV28, the J call TRBJ2-7, with D uncertain. Germline CDR1 is MDHEN and CDR2 is SYDVKM. V gave up 3 bases and J gave up 5 bases, with 11 bases separating them. The CDR3 totals 13 residues. CDR3 nucleotides: TGTGCCAGCAGTTTCGGTTTGGGCGACGAGCAGTACTTC. The encoded protein is CASSFGLGDEQYF.

This rearrangement joins TRBV29-1 to TRBJ2-3; D gene unclear. The length of the CDR3 is 13 residues. Germline CDR1 is SQVTM and CDR2 is ANQGSEA. V was cut by 4 bases and J by 2 bases, with 10 bases left in between. The CDR3 protein is CSVAERDTDTQYF. In nucleotides, the CDR3 is TGCAGCGTTGCAGAAAGAGACACAGATACGCAGTATTTT.

The sample holds one count of this clonotype. V gene TRBV6-1 combines with J gene TRBJ2-7; weak D call: TRBD2 (5 bases). With 0 bases removed from V and 5 bases from J, the gap between germline ends came to 8 bases. Germline loops: CDR1 MNHNS, CDR2 SASEGT. The CDR3 totals 13 residues. Written as DNA, the CDR3 is TGTGCCAGCAGTGAAGCGGGAGCCGACGAGCAGTACTTC. It yields the protein CASSEAGADEQYF.

This clonotype was found many times. The chain carries TRBV5-1 and TRBJ1-5; 7 bases are shared with TRBD1. Germline assignment: CDR1 SGHRS and CDR2 YFSETQ. The CDR3 totals 14 residues. V lost 2 bases to trimming and J lost 3 bases; unmatched junction nucleotides: 2. For the CDR3, the DNA is TGCGCCAGCAGCTTTGGGACAGACAATCAGCCCCAGCATTTT. Translating gives CASSFGTDNQPQHF. The full variable domain, rest sourced from reference TRBV5-1 and TRBJ1-5, is KAGVTQTPRYLIKTRGQQVTLSCSPISGHRSVSWYQQTPGQGLQFLFEYFSETQRNKGNFPGRFSGRQFSNSRSEMNVSTLELGDSALYLCASSFGTDNQPQHFGDGTRLSIL.

The V gene is TRBV30, the J gene TRBJ1-1, with D perhaps TRBD1 (5 bases). CDR1 and CDR2 (germline): GTSNPN, SVGIG (reference sequence). This CDR3 region has 13 residues. V gave up 5 bases and J gave up 4 bases, with 14 bases separating them. The CDR3: CAWLPFGGTEAFF. The CDR3 bases are TGTGCCTGGTTACCGTTTGGGGGCACTGAAGCTTTCTTT.

At least ten counts were recorded for this clonotype. This rearrangement joins TRBV9 to TRBJ2-7; D call uncertain. The V gene lost 3 bases and the J gene lost 3 bases, with 7 bases spanning the gap. Germline V CDR1 and CDR2: SGDLS, YYNGEE. The CDR3 contains 12 residues. CDR3 DNA: TGTGCCAGCAGCGGACCCAACTACGAGCAGTACTTC. It translates to CASSGPNYEQYF. The whole variable domain, remainder taken from reference TRBV9 and TRBJ2-7, is DSGVTQTPKHLITATGQRVTLRCSPRSGDLSVYWYQQSLDQGLQFLIQYYNGEERAKGNILERFSAQQFPDLHSELNLSSLELGDSALYFCASSGPNYEQYFGPGTRLTVT.

This clonotype is a singleton in its sample. A read error is possible here, since a much larger clone lies one base away. J is TRBJ2-3 and V is TRBV29-1, with D maybe TRBD2 (6 bases). The germline CDR1 and CDR2 sequences are SQVTM and ANQGSEA. This CDR3 comprises 13 residues. The CDR3 bases are TGCGGCTATTCGGGGGTAAAGACAGATACGCAGTATTTT. This encodes CGYSGVKTDTQYF.

As for this clonotype: This may stem from a read error, because a much larger clone lies one nucleotide away. V gene TRBV3-1 combines with J gene TRBJ2-2; tentatively, D is TRBD2 (5 bases). The CDR3 covers 17 residues. The V end lost 0 bases, the J end lost 5 bases, and 16 bases lay between the germline ends. CDR1 is LGHDT and CDR2 is YNNKEL in the germline V gene (reference sequence). CDR3 nucleotides: TGTGCCAGCAGCCAAGAGAGTCTAGTGGGAGTGACCGGGGAGCTGTTTTTT. This codes for CASSQESLVGVTGELFF.

The table lists this clonotype with many counts. The chain links TRBV5-1 to TRBJ2-5; 9 bases agree with TRBD2. Germline V gives CDR1 SGHRS, CDR2 YFSETQ. The J segment lost 3 bases and the V segment lost 4 bases, leaving 7 bases of the junction unmatched. The CDR3 loop spans 15 amino acids. The CDR3 region is CASSVSGRREETQYF. In DNA form, the CDR3 reads TGCGCCAGCAGCGTTAGCGGGAGAAGGGAAGAGACCCAGTACTTC.